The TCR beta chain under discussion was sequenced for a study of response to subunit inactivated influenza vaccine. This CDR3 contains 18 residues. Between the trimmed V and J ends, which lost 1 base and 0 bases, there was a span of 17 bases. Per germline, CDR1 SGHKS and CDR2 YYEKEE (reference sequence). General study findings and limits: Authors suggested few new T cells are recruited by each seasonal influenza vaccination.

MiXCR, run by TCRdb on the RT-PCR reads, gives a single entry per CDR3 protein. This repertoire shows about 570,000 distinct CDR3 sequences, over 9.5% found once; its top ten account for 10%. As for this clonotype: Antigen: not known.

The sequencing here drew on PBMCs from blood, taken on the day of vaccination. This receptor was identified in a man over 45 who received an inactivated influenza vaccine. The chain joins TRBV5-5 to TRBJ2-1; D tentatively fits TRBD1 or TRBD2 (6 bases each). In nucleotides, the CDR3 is TGTGCCAGCAGCTTGAGGTTCCCGGGGGCAAGCTCCTACAATGAGCAGTTCTTC. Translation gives CASSLRFPGASSYNEQFF.